Shown below are 26 T cell receptor beta chains from a single sample sequenced in a study of OX40 agonist ivuxolimab in advanced cancers. TCRdb's copy holds only in-frame clones and misses some; the assay was immunoSEQ multiplex PCR. Of around 80,000 clones listed, around four fifths are singletons. The sample consisted of CD4+ or CD8+ T cells sorted from blood, taken in a trial of the OX40 agonist ivuxolimab. These receptors were obtained from an adult with an advanced solid tumor such as melanoma, head and neck, liver or kidney cancer.

The genes are TRBV19 and TRBJ1-2; 7 bases line up with TRBD1. CDR1 is LNHDA and CDR2 is SQIVND in the germline V gene (reference sequence). CDR3 length equals 14 residues. Trimming at V came to 3 bases and at J to 5 bases, leaving 6 bases not matched to a gene. CDR3 coding DNA: TGTGCCAGTAGTATCCCAGGGGGGAATTATGGCTACACCTTC. Translating gives CASSIPGGNYGYTF. Variable domain in full (rest from reference TRBV19 and TRBJ1-2): DGGITQSPKYLFRKEGQNVTLSCEQNLNHDAMYWYRQDPGQGLRLIYYSQIVNDFQKGDIAEGYSVSREKKESFPLTVTSAQKNPTAFYLCASSIPGGNYGYTFGSGTRLTVV.

The CDR3 protein is CASSYLGLAGKYEQYV. CDR3 in DNA: TGTGCCAGCAGTTACTTGGGACTAGCGGGGAAGTACGAGCAGTACGTC. This sequence joins TRBV6-6 and TRBJ2-7, with 13 bases aligning to TRBD2. Per the germline V gene, CDR1 is MNHNY and CDR2 is SVGAGI (reference sequence). The CDR3 is made up of 16 amino acids. V lost 1 base and J lost 4; bases outside the gene matches: 4.

This clone occurred once. This chain joins TRBV6-6 and TRBJ1-6; 9 nucleotides align to TRBD1. CDR3 length: 14 residues. CDR1 is MNHNY and CDR2 is SVGAGI in the germline V gene (reference sequence). V lost 7 bases to trimming and J lost 9 bases; unmatched junction nucleotides: 7. The CDR3, as DNA: TGTGCCAGCACCCACAGGGGGCAGGGTTCACCCCTCCACTTT. Its protein is CASTHRGQGSPLHF.

CDR3 loop: CASSPGGSETQYF. CDR3 in DNA: TGTGCCAGCAGCCCTGGGGGGTCCGAGACCCAGTACTTC. V usage is TRBV7-3 and J usage is TRBJ2-5, with a possible D match to TRBD2 (6 bases). The V and J ends lost 5 bases and 5 bases respectively, with 12 bases between them. The CDR3 runs 13 residues. From germline, CDR1 is SGHTA and CDR2 FQGTGA.

V gene TRBV7-2 combines with J gene TRBJ2-1, with D possibly called TRBD1 or TRBD2 (5 bases each). This CDR3 contains 15 residues. Germline assignment: CDR1 SGHTA and CDR2 FQGNSA. V gave up 1 base and J gave up 5 bases, with 12 bases separating them. The CDR3 DNA is TGTGCCAGCAGCTTAGATTTGGGGACCCACAATGAGCAGTTCTTC. Its translation is CASSLDLGTHNEQFF.

The chain joins TRBV4-3 to TRBJ2-1; tentatively, D is TRBD1 (6 bases). Germline lookup yields CDR1 LGHNA and CDR2 YSLEER. The CDR3 has 16 amino acids. The V end lost 4 bases, the J end lost 7 bases, and 20 bases lay between the germline ends. The DNA of the CDR3 is TGCGCCAGCAGCCTCGGACGAGTACAGGGTAGGAATGAGCAGTTCTTC. Residues: CASSLGRVQGRNEQFF.

The CDR3 sequence: CASSQGGAGGFRYYGYTF. The CDR3 bases are TGTGCCAGCAGCCAAGGGGGGGCAGGGGGCTTCCGCTACTATGGCTACACCTTC. This chain joins TRBV7-9 and TRBJ1-2, with TRBD1 matching over 8 bases. V dropped 5 bases and J dropped 3; count of bases not matched to a gene: 17. Germline V gene data show CDR1 as SEHNR and CDR2 as FQNEAQ (reference sequence). This CDR3 is 18 amino acids long.

CDR3 in DNA: TGTGCCACCCTTGACAGGGGGCGAAATAGCAATCAGCCCCAGCATTTT. Translation: CATLDRGRNSNQPQHF. The J gene is TRBJ1-5, the V gene TRBV28; 10 bases map to TRBD1. The trim removed 10 bases at V and 0 bases at J, leaving 9 bases unmatched. Germline V gene sequence: CDR1 MDHEN, CDR2 SYDVKM. This CDR3 is built from 16 residues.

The chain uses TRBV4-3 and TRBJ1-4; D is ambiguous. V was trimmed by 1 base and J by 4 bases, leaving 13 bases between them. The germline V gene has CDR1 LGHNA and CDR2 YSLEER. The CDR3 loop spans 16 amino acids. In nucleotides, the CDR3 is TGCGCCAGCAGCCAAGTGTCGGTGGGATATAATGAAAAACTGTTTTTT. The encoded protein is CASSQVSVGYNEKLFF.

The CDR3 DNA reads as TGTGCCAGCAGCTCACAGGGTTACACCGGGGAGCTGTTTTTT. Protein sequence: CASSSQGYTGELFF. The chain uses TRBV5-4 and TRBJ2-2; maybe TRBD1 (6 bases). The CDR3 extends over 14 amino acids. Germline V gene sequence: CDR1 SGHNT, CDR2 YYREEE (reference sequence). V was cut by 3 bases and J by 3 bases, with 9 bases left in between.

The chain couples TRBV10-3 to TRBJ1-2; TRBD1 matches at 8 bases. This CDR3 contains 14 residues. Germline trimming cut 7 bases from V and 4 bases from J; bases unmatched to any gene: 8. Germline values: CDR1 ENHRY, CDR2 SYGVKD. CDR3 region: CAITPDRDGYGYTF. CDR3 DNA: TGTGCCATCACCCCGGACAGGGACGGCTATGGCTACACCTTC.

This clone was recorded once. The V call is TRBV11-1, the J call TRBJ2-6; D remains ambiguous. The CDR3 loop spans 14 amino acids. Germline V gene sequence: CDR1 SGHAT, CDR2 FQDESV (reference sequence). V lost 1 base, J lost 4 bases, and 5 bases lay in between. CDR3: CASSLVGGANVLTF. CDR3 in DNA: TGTGCCAGCAGCTTAGTGGGAGGGGCCAACGTCCTGACTTTC. Full variable domain (outside the CDR3, taken from reference TRBV11-1 and TRBJ2-6): EAEVAQSPRYKITEKSQAVAFWCDPISGHATLYWYRQILGQGPELLVQFQDESVVDDSQLPKDRFSAERLKGVDSTLKIQPAELGDSAMYLCASSLVGGANVLTFGAGSRLTVL.

This chain uses TRBV7-9 with TRBJ1-1; TRBD1 matches 7 bases. CDR1 is SEHNR, CDR2 FQNEAQ, per germline (reference sequence). This CDR3 is 16 amino acids long. The V gene end was trimmed by 4 bases and the J gene end by 0 bases; junction bases not matched to a gene: 8. CDR3 coding DNA: TGTGCCAGCAGCTCAGACAGGGTTTGGGTGAACACTGAAGCTTTCTTT. Translating gives CASSSDRVWVNTEAFF.

This clone occurred once. The CDR3, as DNA: TGCGCCAGCAGCCTCGGGACTAGCGGGGGCCCCAGATTCGGGGAGCTGTTTTTT. Translation: CASSLGTSGGPRFGELFF. The rearrangement uses TRBV5-1 and TRBJ2-2; TRBD2 aligns across 14 bases. The V segment lost 4 bases and the J segment 7 bases; nucleotides outside the gene matches: 12. CDR1 and CDR2 from the germline V gene are SGHRS and YFSETQ. This CDR3 comprises 18 residues.

The chain has TRBV19 and TRBJ1-5, with no clear D. Germline CDR1 LNHDA, CDR2 SQIVND (reference sequence). Trimming stripped 8 bases from V and 0 bases from J, with 14 bases between. The CDR3 loop spans 15 amino acids. CDR3 in amino acids: CASRGDLYSNQPQHF. Here the CDR3 DNA reads TGTGCCAGTCGGGGAGACCTCTATAGCAATCAGCCCCAGCATTTT.

J is TRBJ2-5 and V is TRBV5-5; 15 nucleotides align to TRBD2. The V segment lost 0 bases and the J segment 1 base; nucleotides outside the gene matches: 7. The V gene's germline CDR1 is SGHKS and CDR2 YYEKEE (reference sequence). This CDR3 has 19 amino acids. The DNA of the CDR3 is TGTGCCAGCAGCTTGGAAGGGACTAGCGGGGGGTCACCCCAAGAGACCCAGTACTTC. It specifies CASSLEGTSGGSPQETQYF.

CDR3 DNA: TGTGCCAGCAGCCAGGCGGGGACTAGCGGGCACTATACGCAGTATTTT. It encodes CASSQAGTSGHYTQYF. V and J are TRBV7-2 and TRBJ2-3, with TRBD2 identical over 12 bases. The CDR3 runs to 16 residues. CDR1 and CDR2 (germline): SGHTA, FQGNSA. Germline trimming cut 5 bases from V and 7 bases from J; bases unmatched to any gene: 10. Full variable domain (remainder filled in from reference TRBV7-2 and TRBJ2-3): GAGVSQSPSNKVTEKGKDVELRCDPISGHTALYWYRQSLGQGLEFLIYFQGNSAPDKSGLPSDRFSAERTGGSVSTLTIQRTQQEDSAVYLCASSQAGTSGHYTQYFGPGTRLTVL.

The chain joins TRBV5-8 to TRBJ2-2, with TRBD1 matching 7 bases. V was pared by 2 bases and J by 5 bases, with 9 bases of the junction left unmatched. Germline CDR1 is SGHTS and CDR2 is YDEGEE. The CDR3 runs 16 residues. The CDR3 reads CASSFTQGVWTGELFF. CDR3 nucleotide sequence: TGTGCCAGCAGCTTCACCCAGGGGGTATGGACCGGGGAGCTGTTTTTT.

The V and J genes are TRBV10-3 and TRBJ2-5, with TRBD2 matching 10 bases. This CDR3 contains 14 residues. Germline V gene sequence: CDR1 ENHRY, CDR2 SYGVKD. V gave up 8 bases and J gave up 4 bases; unmatched junction bases: 7. The DNA of the CDR3 is TGTGCCATCGCTACCCCTAGCGGGGGAGAGACCCAGTACTTC. Its translation: CAIATPSGGETQYF.

The gene calls are TRBV7-9 and TRBJ1-1; D unresolved. CDR3 length: 14 amino acids. The V end lost 4 bases, the J end lost 4 bases, and 13 bases lay between the germline ends. The V gene's germline CDR1 is SEHNR and CDR2 FQNEAQ (reference sequence). CDR3 region: CASSSRMAGTEAFF. The CDR3 DNA reads TGTGCCAGCAGCTCTAGGATGGCGGGCACTGAAGCTTTCTTT.

CDR3 protein: CASSYVLGHHEQYV. DNA of the CDR3: TGTGCCAGCAGTTACGTTTTGGGACACCACGAGCAGTACGTC. The chain is built from TRBV6-5 and TRBJ2-7; weak D call: TRBD1 (6 bases). V was cut by 2 bases and J by 5 bases, with 13 bases left in between. CDR3 length: 14 amino acids. Germline loops: CDR1 MNHEY, CDR2 SVGAGI.

This chain joins TRBV2 and TRBJ2-1; TRBD2 might be the D (5 bases). The germline V and J ends were trimmed by 4 bases and 7 bases, with 20 bases remaining between them. CDR3 length equals 16 residues. The germline V gene has CDR1 SNHLY and CDR2 FYNNEI. The CDR3 loop is CASSGQPGKKENEQFF. The CDR3 nucleotides are TGTGCCAGCAGTGGACAACCGGGAAAGAAGGAGAATGAGCAGTTCTTC.

This chain uses TRBV9 with TRBJ1-2; D is ambiguous. V was clipped by 3 bases and J by 3 bases, with 12 bases between them. The CDR3 sequence is 14 residues long. CDR1 SGDLS and CDR2 YYNGEE come from the germline V gene. CDR3 sequence: CASSASWTYYGYTF. CDR3 nucleotide sequence: TGTGCCAGCAGCGCCTCGTGGACCTACTATGGCTACACCTTC.

This chain uses TRBV5-1 with TRBJ2-5; tentatively, D is TRBD1 (5 bases). With 4 bases removed from V and 2 bases from J, the gap between germline ends came to 12 bases. Germline assignment: CDR1 SGHRS and CDR2 YFSETQ. CDR3 length: 14 amino acids. CDR3: CASSRTTVQETQYF. CDR3 DNA: TGCGCCAGCAGCCGAACGACAGTACAAGAGACCCAGTACTTC. Variable domain in full (rest from reference TRBV5-1 and TRBJ2-5): KAGVTQTPRYLIKTRGQQVTLSCSPISGHRSVSWYQQTPGQGLQFLFEYFSETQRNKGNFPGRFSGRQFSNSRSEMNVSTLELGDSALYLCASSRTTVQETQYFGPGTRLLVL.

The rearrangement links TRBV10-3 to TRBJ2-7, with 12 bases aligning to TRBD1. J was trimmed by 6 bases and V by 5 bases; bases with no gene match: 5. The germline V gene encodes CDR1 ENHRY and CDR2 SYGVKD. The CDR3 runs 14 residues. The CDR3 loop is CAISSGQGAGEQYV. CDR3 nucleotide sequence: TGTGCCATCAGTTCGGGACAGGGGGCCGGCGAGCAGTACGTC.

This clone has just a few counts. CDR3 sequence (DNA): TGTGCCAGCAGCTACGGACAGGACCCTTCCACAGATACGCAGTATTTT. It codes for CASSYGQDPSTDTQYF. This chain connects TRBV5-8 to TRBJ2-3; 7 bases are a match to TRBD1. This CDR3 has 16 residues. The V gene end was trimmed by 3 bases and the J gene end by 2 bases; junction bases not matched to a gene: 9. Germline V gene sequence: CDR1 SGHTS, CDR2 YDEGEE.